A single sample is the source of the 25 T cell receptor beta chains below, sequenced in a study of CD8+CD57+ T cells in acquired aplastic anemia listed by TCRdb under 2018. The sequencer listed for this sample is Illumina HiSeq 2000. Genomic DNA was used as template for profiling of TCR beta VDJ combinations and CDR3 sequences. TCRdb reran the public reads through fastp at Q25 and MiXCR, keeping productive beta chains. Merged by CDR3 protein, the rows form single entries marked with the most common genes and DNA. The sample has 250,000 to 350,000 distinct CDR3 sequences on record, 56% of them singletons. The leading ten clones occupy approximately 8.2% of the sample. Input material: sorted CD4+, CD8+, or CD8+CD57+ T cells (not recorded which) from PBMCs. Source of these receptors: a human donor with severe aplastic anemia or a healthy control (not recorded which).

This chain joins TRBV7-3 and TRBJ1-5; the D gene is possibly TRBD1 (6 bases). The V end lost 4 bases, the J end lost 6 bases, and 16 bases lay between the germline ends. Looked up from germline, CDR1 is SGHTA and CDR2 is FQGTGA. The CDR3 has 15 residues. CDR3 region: CASSSRDIDPQPQHF. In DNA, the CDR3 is TGTGCCAGCAGCTCCCGGGACATTGACCCTCAGCCCCAGCATTTT.

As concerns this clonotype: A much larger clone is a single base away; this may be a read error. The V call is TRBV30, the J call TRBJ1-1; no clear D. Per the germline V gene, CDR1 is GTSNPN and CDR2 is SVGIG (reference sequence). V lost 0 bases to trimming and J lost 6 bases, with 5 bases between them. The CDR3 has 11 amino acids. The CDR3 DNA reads TGTGCCTGGAGTGTTCAGGCTGAAGCTTTCTTT. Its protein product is CAWSVQAEAFF.

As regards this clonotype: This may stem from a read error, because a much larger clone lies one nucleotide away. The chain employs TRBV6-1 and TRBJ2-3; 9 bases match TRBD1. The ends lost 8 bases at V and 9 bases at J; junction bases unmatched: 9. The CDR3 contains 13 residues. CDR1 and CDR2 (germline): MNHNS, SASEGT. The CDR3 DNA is TGTGCCAGCGGCTCACAGGGGACAGGGACGCAGTATTTT. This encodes CASGSQGTGTQYF.

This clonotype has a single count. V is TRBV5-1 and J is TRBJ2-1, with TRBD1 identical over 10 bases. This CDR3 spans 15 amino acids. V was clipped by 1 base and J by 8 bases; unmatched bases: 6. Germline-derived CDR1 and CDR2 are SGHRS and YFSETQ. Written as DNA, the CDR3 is TGCGCCAGCAGCTTGAGGGGACAGGGGTACGATGAGCAGTTCTTC. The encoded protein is CASSLRGQGYDEQFF. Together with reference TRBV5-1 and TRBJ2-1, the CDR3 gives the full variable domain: KAGVTQTPRYLIKTRGQQVTLSCSPISGHRSVSWYQQTPGQGLQFLFEYFSETQRNKGNFPGRFSGRQFSNSRSEMNVSTLELGDSALYLCASSLRGQGYDEQFFGPGTRLTVL.

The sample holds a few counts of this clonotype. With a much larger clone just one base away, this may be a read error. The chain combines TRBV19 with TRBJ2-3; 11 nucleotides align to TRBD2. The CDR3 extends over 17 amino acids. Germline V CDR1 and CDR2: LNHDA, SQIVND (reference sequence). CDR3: CASSILAGGTSTDTKYF. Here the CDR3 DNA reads TGTGCCAGTAGTATACTAGCGGGGGGTACTAGCACAGATACGAAGTATTTT.

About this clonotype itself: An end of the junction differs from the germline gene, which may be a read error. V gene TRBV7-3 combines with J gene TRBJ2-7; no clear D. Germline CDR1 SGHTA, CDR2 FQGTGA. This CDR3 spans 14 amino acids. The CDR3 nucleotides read TGCGCCAGCAGCAGGCTCGAGGCGAGACACGAGCAGTACTTC. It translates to CASSRLEARHEQYF.

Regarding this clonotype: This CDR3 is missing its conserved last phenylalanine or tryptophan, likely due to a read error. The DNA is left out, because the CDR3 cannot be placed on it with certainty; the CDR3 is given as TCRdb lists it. CDR3 amino acids: CASSQDLLGRGYGY. The chain joins TRBV4-1 to TRBJ1-2; the D segment call TRBD1 is taken from the table without a DNA check. CDR1 and CDR2 (germline): MGHRA, YSYEKL. The length of the CDR3 is 14 amino acids, counting both ends.

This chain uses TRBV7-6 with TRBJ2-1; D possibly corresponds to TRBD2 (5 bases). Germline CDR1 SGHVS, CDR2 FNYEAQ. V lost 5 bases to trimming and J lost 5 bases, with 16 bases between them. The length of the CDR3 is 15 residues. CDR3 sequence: CASSIMGSSHNEQFF. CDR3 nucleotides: TGTGCCAGCAGCATCATGGGTTCTAGCCACAATGAGCAGTTCTTC.

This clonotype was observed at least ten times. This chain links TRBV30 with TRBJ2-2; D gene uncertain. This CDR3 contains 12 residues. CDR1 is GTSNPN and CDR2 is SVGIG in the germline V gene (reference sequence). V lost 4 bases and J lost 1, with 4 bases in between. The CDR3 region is CAWNQNTGELFF. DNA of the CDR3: TGTGCCTGGAACCAGAACACCGGGGAGCTGTTTTTT.

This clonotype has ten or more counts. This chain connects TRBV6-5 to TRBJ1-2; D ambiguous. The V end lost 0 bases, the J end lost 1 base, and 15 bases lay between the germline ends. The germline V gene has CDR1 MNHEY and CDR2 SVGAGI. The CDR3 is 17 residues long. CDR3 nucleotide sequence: TGTGCCAGCAGTTACTCGGTGCCGGTATACCATAACTATGGCTACACCTTC. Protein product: CASSYSVPVYHNYGYTF.

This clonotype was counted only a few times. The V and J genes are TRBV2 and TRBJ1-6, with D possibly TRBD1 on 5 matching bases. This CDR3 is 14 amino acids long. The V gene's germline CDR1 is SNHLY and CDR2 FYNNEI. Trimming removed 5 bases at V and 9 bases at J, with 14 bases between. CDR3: CASSLTDGGSPLHF. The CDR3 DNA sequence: TGTGCCAGCAGTCTCACAGATGGGGGTTCACCCCTCCACTTT. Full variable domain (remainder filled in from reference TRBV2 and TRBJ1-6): EPEVTQTPSHQVTQMGQEVILRCVPISNHLYFYWYRQILGQKVEFLVSFYNNEISEKSEIFDDQFSVERPDGSNFTLKIRSTKLEDSAMYFCASSLTDGGSPLHFGNGTRLTVT.

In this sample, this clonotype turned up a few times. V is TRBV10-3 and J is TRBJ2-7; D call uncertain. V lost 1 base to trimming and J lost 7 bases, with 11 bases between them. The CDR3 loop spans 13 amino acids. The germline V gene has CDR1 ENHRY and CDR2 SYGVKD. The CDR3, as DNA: TGTGCCATCAGTGAGTTATCTACGGTTGAGCAGTACTTC. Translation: CAISELSTVEQYF.

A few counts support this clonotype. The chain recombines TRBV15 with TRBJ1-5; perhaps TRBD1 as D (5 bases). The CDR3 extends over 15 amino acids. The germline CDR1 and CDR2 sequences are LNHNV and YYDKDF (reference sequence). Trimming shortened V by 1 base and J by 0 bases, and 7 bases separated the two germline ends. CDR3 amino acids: CATSRVRGSNQPQHF. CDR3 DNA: TGTGCCACCAGCAGAGTGAGGGGTAGCAATCAGCCCCAGCATTTT.

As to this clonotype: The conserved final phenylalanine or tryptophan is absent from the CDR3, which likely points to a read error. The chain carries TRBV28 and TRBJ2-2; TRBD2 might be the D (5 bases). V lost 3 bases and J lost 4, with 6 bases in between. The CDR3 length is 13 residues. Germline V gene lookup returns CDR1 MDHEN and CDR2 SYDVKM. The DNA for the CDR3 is TGTGCCAGCAGTTTTCGGGGCACCGGGGAGCTGTTTTCC. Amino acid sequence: CASSFRGTGELFS.

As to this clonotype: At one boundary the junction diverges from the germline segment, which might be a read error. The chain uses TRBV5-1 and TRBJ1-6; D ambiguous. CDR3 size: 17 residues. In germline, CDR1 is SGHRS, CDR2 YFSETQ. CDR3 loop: CASSQDRTSSYNSPLHF. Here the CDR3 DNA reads TGCGCCAGCAGCCAAGATCGTACGAGCTCCTATAATTCGCCCCTCCACTTT.

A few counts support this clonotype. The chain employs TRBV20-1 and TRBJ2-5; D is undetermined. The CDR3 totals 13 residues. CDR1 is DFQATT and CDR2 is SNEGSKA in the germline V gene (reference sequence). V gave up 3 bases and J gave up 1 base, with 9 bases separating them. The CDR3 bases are TGCAGTGCTAGTTGGGGATTCCAAGAGACCCAGTACTTC. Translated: CSASWGFQETQYF.

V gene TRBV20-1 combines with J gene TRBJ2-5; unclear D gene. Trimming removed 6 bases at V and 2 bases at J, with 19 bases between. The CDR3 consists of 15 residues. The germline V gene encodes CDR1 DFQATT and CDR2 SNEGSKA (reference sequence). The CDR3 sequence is CSARSPDEVQETQYF. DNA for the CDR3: TGCAGTGCCCGGAGCCCGGATGAGGTTCAAGAGACCCAGTACTTC.

CDR3 DNA sequence: TGTGCCAGCAGGCCCCAACAGGGGCACGAGCAGTACTTC. Amino acids: CASRPQQGHEQYF. The J gene is TRBJ2-7, the V gene TRBV12-3 or TRBV12-4, with 7 bases matching TRBD1. After removal of 6 bases from V and 5 bases from J, the junction contained 7 bases not matched to a gene. The CDR3 sequence is 13 residues long.

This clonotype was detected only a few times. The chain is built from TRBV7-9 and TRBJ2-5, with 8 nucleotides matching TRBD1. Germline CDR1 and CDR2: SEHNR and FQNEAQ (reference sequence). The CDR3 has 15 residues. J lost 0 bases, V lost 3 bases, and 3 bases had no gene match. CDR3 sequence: CASSFWGQDQETQYF. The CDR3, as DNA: TGTGCCAGCAGCTTTTGGGGACAGGACCAAGAGACCCAGTACTTC.

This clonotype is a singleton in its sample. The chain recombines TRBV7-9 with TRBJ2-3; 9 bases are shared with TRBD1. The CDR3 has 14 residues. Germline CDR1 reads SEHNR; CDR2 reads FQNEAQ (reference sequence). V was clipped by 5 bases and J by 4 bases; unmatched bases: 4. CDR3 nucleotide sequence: TGTGCCAGCAGCCTCCGGGACAGGGCAGATACGCAGTATTTT. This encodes CASSLRDRADTQYF.

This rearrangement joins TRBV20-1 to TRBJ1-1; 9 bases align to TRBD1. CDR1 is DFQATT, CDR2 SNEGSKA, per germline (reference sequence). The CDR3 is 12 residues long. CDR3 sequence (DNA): TGCGGGGACAGGGCCGGAGTTACTGAAGCTTTCTTT. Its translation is CGDRAGVTEAFF.

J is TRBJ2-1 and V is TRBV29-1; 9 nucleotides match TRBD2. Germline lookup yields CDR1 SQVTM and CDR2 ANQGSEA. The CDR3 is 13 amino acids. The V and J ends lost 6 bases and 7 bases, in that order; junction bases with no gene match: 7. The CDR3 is CSVASSGNNEQFF. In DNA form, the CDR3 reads TGCAGCGTGGCCTCTAGCGGGAATAATGAGCAGTTCTTC.

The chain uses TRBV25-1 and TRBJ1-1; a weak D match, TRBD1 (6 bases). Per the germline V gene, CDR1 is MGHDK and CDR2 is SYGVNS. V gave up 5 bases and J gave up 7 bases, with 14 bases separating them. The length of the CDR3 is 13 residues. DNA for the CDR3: TGTGCCAGCAGTATCACAGGGAGGTATGAAGCTTTCTTT. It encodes CASSITGRYEAFF.

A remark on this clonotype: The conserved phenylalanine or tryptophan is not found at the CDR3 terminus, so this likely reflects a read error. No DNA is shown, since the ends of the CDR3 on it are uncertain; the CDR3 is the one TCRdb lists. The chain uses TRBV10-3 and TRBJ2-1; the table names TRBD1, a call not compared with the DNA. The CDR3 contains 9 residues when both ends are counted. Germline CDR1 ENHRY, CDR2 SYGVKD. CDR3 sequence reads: CAISEADRE.

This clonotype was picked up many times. Here the CDR3 reads CASIPGLAGGTQYF. CDR3 DNA: TGTGCCAGCATTCCCGGACTAGCGGGGGGCACTCAGTATTTT. V and J are TRBV12-3 or TRBV12-4 and TRBJ2-3; 14 nucleotides match TRBD2. The CDR3 runs to 14 residues. V lost 7 bases and J lost 12; bases outside the gene matches: 9.